This T cell receptor beta chain stems from a study of T cells in Graves' hyperthyroidism and ophthalmopathy. Study observations and caveats: The blood repertoire included most of the expanded thyroid clonotypes above 0.001. A model using 13 V-J features told ophthalmopathy apart from stable hyperthyroidism.

Exclusion criteria comprised uncontrolled infection, other autoimmune disease, pregnancy or lactation. Clinical symptoms, serum thyroxine and TRAb, thyroid ultrasound and orbital computed tomography were used for the diagnoses. CDR1 and CDR2 from the germline V gene are SGHVT and SQSDAQ. There are 14 residues in the CDR3. Trimming took off 5 bases at V and 5 bases at J, with 15 bases between the two ends. A single count supports this clonotype. Its antigen is not known. Amplified TCR beta CDR3 regions came from RNA transcripts. Researchers ran a first-round RT-PCR on the TCR CDR3 using the HTBI primer set. TCRdb reprocessed the multiplex PCR reads with MiXCR, giving one entry per CDR3 protein. Of 480,000 or so distinct CDR3 sequences in the sample, 40% to 50% were seen once.

The chain links TRBV7-4 to TRBJ1-2; the D gene is possibly TRBD1 (6 bases). Specimen: peripheral blood or thyroid tissue (not recorded which). The source is an adult woman with Graves' disease, either hyperthyroidism or ophthalmopathy (not recorded which). CDR3 amino acids: CASSVSTGAYGYTF. The CDR3 nucleotides are TGTGCCAGCAGCGTATCGACAGGAGCGTATGGCTACACCTTC.